Presented here are 15 T cell receptor beta chains from one specimen sequenced in a study of OX40 agonist ivuxolimab in advanced cancers. The table came from immunoSEQ multiplex PCR; TCRdb's copy has only in-frame clones and leaves some out. This sample has about 40,000 clones, with roughly 81% found just once. Sample: CD4+ or CD8+ T cells sorted from blood, taken in a trial of the OX40 agonist ivuxolimab. The receptors were gathered from an adult with an advanced solid tumor such as melanoma, head and neck, liver or kidney cancer.

The chain carries TRBV5-8 and TRBJ2-7, with D possibly called TRBD1 or TRBD2 (5 bases each). CDR3 length equals 13 residues. The germline CDR1 and CDR2 sequences are SGHTS and YDEGEE. V lost 10 bases and J lost 4, with 18 bases in between. The CDR3 coding sequence is TGTGCCTTCCAGGGTCCGGGGCGTTACGAGCAGTACTTC. Translating gives CAFQGPGRYEQYF.

The V call is TRBV5-1, the J call TRBJ2-1, with 9 bases lining up with TRBD1. Germline loops: CDR1 SGHRS, CDR2 YFSETQ. The V gene end was trimmed by 4 bases and the J gene end by 2 bases; junction bases not matched to a gene: 16. This CDR3 is 19 amino acids long. The CDR3 DNA is TGCGCCAGCAGCCTCACAGGGGGCGTATCTGAACCCCCCTACAATGAGCAGTTCTTC. Amino acid sequence: CASSLTGGVSEPPYNEQFF. The variable domain in full, completed from reference TRBV5-1 and TRBJ2-1, reads KAGVTQTPRYLIKTRGQQVTLSCSPISGHRSVSWYQQTPGQGLQFLFEYFSETQRNKGNFPGRFSGRQFSNSRSEMNVSTLELGDSALYLCASSLTGGVSEPPYNEQFFGPGTRLTVL.

J is TRBJ2-1 and V is TRBV6-5, with 7 bases that match TRBD2. Germline CDR1 and CDR2: MNHEY and SVGAGI. The V gene end was trimmed by 7 bases and the J gene end by 8 bases; junction bases not matched to a gene: 14. The CDR3 length is 15 residues. The CDR3 nucleotides are TGTGCCAGCACCCCGGGACTAACCTTCAGCGATGAGCAGTTCTTC. This encodes CASTPGLTFSDEQFF.

The chain employs TRBV6-5 and TRBJ2-2, with 11 nucleotides matching TRBD1. Germline assignment: CDR1 MNHEY and CDR2 SVGAGI. J was trimmed by 5 bases and V by 4 bases; bases with no gene match: 3. The CDR3 spans 15 residues. The CDR3 nucleotides read TGTGCCAGCAGTTGGGGACAGGGGGGAACCGGGGAGCTGTTTTTT. Encoded protein: CASSWGQGGTGELFF.

This sequence joins TRBV9 and TRBJ2-3; TRBD2 might be the D (5 bases). The CDR3 extends over 16 amino acids. V was shortened by 0 bases and J by 3 bases, with 14 bases between the two germline ends. Germline V gene sequence: CDR1 SGDLS, CDR2 YYNGEE. The CDR3 bases are TGTGCCAGCAGCGTAGACGAAGGAAGGAGGACAGATACGCAGTATTTT. This codes for CASSVDEGRRTDTQYF.

The chain joins TRBV4-1 to TRBJ1-5; D might be TRBD1 (5 bases). The V gene's germline CDR1 is MGHRA and CDR2 YSYEKL. Trimming shortened V by 0 bases and J by 5 bases, and 20 bases separated the two germline ends. The CDR3 consists of 18 residues. CDR3: CASSQDETSGRVHQPQHF. For the CDR3, the DNA is TGCGCCAGCAGCCAAGATGAAACCTCCGGCAGGGTTCATCAGCCCCAGCATTTT.

CDR3 protein: CASTVSSYEQYF. The CDR3 nucleotides are TGTGCCAGCACGGTCAGCTCCTACGAGCAGTACTTC. The chain links TRBV11-2 to TRBJ2-7, with D hard to call. This CDR3 spans 12 amino acids. In germline, CDR1 is SGHAT, CDR2 FQNNGV. Trimming cost V 7 bases and J 0 bases, with 7 bases left between them.

The chain joins TRBV27 to TRBJ2-5; possibly TRBD1 for D (5 bases). The length of the CDR3 is 14 residues. Trimming pared 5 bases from V and 1 base from J, leaving 11 bases between. Germline V gives CDR1 MNHEY, CDR2 SMNVEV (reference sequence). CDR3 protein: CASSTRQFQETQYF. The CDR3 bases are TGTGCCAGCAGTACCAGACAGTTCCAAGAGACCCAGTACTTC.

The chain links TRBV7-3 to TRBJ2-3; no reliable D call. V lost 2 bases and J lost 4, with 4 bases in between. The CDR3 is 12 residues long. Germline loops: CDR1 SGHTA, CDR2 FQGTGA. The CDR3 loop is CASSLGPDTQYF. CDR3 bases: TGTGCCAGCAGCTTAGGTCCAGATACGCAGTATTTT.

The V call is TRBV2, the J call TRBJ2-7; TRBD2 aligns across 7 bases. V shed 4 bases, J shed 6 bases, and the junction held 9 bases outside the gene matches. The CDR3 has 14 residues. Germline CDR1 reads SNHLY; CDR2 reads FYNNEI. The CDR3 sequence is CASSAWRERSEQYF. DNA for the CDR3: TGTGCCAGCAGTGCATGGCGGGAGCGGTCCGAGCAGTACTTC.

The rearrangement joins TRBV12-5 to TRBJ2-7; 7 positions match TRBD1. J lost 5 bases, V lost 4 bases, and 5 bases had no gene match. Germline CDR1 is LGHNT and CDR2 is FRNRAP. This CDR3 contains 13 residues. The CDR3 region has the DNA TGTGCTAGTGGTTACAGGGGCGACCACGAGCAGTACTTC. Protein: CASGYRGDHEQYF.

This chain joins TRBV29-1 and TRBJ2-7; unclear D gene. V dropped 6 bases and J dropped 5 bases, with 8 bases sitting between them. The V gene's germline CDR1 is SQVTM and CDR2 ANQGSEA. This CDR3 comprises 10 residues. The CDR3 spells CSVLFNEQYF. The CDR3 region has the DNA TGCAGCGTCCTCTTTAACGAGCAGTACTTC.

The V and J genes are TRBV6-5 and TRBJ1-1; tentatively, D is TRBD1 (6 bases). The CDR3 runs 15 residues. The V gene's germline CDR1 is MNHEY and CDR2 SVGAGI. The ends were cut back, 0 bases at V and 1 base at J, with 9 bases in the middle. The CDR3 is CASSYSGHTNTEAFF. CDR3 DNA: TGTGCCAGCAGTTACTCGGGACACACGAACACTGAAGCTTTCTTT.

V gene TRBV30 combines with J gene TRBJ2-2; D ambiguous. Per germline, CDR1 GTSNPN and CDR2 SVGIG (reference sequence). Trimming pared 4 bases from V and 7 bases from J, leaving 7 bases between. The CDR3 consists of 11 residues. The CDR3: CAWINFGELFF. The CDR3 DNA reads as TGTGCCTGGATCAATTTCGGGGAGCTGTTTTTT.

The chain is built from TRBV19 and TRBJ1-4; no clear D. Looked up from germline, CDR1 is LNHDA and CDR2 is SQIVND (reference sequence). The CDR3 sequence is 13 residues long. The V end was cut by 3 bases, the J end by 8 bases, with 10 bases between. The CDR3 DNA sequence: TGTGCCAGTAGTATCTGGCTTTTCGAAAAACTGTTTTTT. It encodes CASSIWLFEKLFF.